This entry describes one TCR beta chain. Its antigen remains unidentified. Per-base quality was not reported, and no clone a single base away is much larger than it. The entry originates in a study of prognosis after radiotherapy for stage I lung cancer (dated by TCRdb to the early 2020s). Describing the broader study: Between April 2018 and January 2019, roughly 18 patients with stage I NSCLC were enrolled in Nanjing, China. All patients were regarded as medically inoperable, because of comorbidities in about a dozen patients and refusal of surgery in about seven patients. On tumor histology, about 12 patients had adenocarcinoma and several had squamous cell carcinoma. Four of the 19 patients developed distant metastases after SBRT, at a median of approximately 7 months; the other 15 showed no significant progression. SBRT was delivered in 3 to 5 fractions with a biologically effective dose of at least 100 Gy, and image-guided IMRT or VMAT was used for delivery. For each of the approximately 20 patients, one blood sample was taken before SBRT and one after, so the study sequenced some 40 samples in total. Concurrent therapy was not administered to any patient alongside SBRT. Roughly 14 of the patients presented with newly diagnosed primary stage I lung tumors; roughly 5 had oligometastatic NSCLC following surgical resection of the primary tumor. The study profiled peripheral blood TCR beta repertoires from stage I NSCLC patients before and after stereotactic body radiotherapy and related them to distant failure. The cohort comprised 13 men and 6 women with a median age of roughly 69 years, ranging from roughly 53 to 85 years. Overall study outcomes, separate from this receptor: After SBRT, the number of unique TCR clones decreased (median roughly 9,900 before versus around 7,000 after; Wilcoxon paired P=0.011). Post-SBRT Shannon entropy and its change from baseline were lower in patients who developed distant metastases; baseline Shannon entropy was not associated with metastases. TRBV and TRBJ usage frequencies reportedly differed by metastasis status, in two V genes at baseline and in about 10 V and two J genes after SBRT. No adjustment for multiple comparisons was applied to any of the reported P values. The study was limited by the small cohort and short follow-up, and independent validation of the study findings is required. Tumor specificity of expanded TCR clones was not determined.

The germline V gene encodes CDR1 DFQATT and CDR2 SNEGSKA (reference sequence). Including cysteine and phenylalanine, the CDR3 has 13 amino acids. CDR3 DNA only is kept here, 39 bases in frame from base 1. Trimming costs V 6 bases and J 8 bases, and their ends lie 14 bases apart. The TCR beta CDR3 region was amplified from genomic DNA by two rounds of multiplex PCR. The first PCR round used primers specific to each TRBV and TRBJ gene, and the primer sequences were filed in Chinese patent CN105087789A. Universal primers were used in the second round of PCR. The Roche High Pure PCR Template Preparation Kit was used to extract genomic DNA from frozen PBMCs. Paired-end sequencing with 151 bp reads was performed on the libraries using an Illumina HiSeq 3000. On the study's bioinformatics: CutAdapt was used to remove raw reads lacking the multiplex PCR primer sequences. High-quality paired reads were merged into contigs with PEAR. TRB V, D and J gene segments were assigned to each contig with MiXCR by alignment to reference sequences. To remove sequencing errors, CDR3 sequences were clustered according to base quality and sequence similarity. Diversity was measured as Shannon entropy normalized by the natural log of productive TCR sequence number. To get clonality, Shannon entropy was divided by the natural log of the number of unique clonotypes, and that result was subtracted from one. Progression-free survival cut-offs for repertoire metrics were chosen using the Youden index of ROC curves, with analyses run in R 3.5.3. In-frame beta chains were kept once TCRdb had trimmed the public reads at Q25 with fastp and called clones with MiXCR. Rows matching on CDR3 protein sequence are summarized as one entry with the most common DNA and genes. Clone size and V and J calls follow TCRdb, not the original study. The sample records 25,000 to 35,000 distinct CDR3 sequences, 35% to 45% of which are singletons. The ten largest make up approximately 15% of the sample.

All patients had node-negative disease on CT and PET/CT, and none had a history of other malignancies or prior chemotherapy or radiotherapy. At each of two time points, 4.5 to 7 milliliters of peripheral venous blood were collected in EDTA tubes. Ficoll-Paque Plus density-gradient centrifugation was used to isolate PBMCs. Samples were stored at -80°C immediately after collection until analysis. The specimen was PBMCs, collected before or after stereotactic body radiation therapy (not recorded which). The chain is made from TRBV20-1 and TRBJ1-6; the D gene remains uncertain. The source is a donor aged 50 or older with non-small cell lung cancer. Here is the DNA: TGCAGTGCAAGTCCGGGGATGTATTCACCCCTCCACTTT. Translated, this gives CSASPGMYSPLHF.